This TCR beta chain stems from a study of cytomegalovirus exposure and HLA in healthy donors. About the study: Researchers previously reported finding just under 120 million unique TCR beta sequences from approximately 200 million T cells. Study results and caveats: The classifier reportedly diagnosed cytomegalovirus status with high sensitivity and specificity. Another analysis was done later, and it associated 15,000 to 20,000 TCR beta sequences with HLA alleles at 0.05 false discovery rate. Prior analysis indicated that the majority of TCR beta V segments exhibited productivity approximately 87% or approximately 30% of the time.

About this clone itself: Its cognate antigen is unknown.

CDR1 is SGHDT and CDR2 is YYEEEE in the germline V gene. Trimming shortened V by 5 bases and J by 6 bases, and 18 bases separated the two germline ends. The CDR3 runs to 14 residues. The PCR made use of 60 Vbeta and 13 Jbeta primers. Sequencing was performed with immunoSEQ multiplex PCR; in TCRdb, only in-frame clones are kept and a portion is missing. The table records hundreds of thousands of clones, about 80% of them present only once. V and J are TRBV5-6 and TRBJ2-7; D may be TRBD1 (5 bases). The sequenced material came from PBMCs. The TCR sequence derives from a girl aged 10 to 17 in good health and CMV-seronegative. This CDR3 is CASSRTQPYVEQYF. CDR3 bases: TGTGCCAGCAGTCGGACACAACCCTACGTCGAGCAGTACTTC.